This T cell receptor beta chain appears in the sequencing data of a study of chemoradiotherapy in HPV16-positive cancers. Repertoires were sampled repeatedly during chemoradiotherapy. Produced via immunoSEQ multiplex PCR; TCRdb's table is partial and in-frame only. The sample gives around 29,000 clones, about 94% of which show up once; roughly 17% is in the top ten. To note about this clone: Its matching antigen is unknown.

Notes on the study in general: For HPV16-positive patients, expanding HPV-responsive T cells associated with longer recurrence-free survival.

The germline gives CDR1 SGDLS, CDR2 YYNGEE. V shed 7 bases and J shed 7 bases, with 22 bases lying between them. CDR3 length equals 15 residues. The genes are TRBV9 and TRBJ2-3, with D possibly being TRBD1 (6 bases). The sequence was obtained from a human donor with HPV-associated anogenital cancer. The specimen was blood, collected from a patient who underwent chemoradiotherapy. The CDR3 spells CASSSRDNLGNTQYF. The CDR3 region has the DNA TGTGCCAGCTCCAGCCGGGACAACCTTGGTAATACGCAGTATTTT.